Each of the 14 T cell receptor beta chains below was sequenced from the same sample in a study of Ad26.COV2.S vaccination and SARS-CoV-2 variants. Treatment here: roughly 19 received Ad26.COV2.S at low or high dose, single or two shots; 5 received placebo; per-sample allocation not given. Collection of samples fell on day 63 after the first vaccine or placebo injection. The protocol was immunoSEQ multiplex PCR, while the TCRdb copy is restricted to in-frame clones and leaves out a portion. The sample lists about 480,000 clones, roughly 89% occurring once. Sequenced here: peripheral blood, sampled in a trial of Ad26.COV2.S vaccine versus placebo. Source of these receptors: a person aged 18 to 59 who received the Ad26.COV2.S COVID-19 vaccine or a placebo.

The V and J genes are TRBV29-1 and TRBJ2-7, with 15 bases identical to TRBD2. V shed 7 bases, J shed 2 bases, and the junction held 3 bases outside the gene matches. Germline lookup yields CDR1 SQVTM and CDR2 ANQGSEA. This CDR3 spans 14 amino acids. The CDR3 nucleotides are TGCAGCGCTGGACTAGCGGGAGGGGCCTACGAGCAGTACTTC. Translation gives CSAGLAGGAYEQYF.

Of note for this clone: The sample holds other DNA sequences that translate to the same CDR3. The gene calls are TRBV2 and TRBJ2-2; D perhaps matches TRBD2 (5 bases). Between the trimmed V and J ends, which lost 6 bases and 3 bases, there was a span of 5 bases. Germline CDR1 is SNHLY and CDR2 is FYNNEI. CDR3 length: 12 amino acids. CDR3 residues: CASRRDTGELFF. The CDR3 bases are TGTGCCAGCAGGAGGGACACCGGGGAGCTGTTTTTT.

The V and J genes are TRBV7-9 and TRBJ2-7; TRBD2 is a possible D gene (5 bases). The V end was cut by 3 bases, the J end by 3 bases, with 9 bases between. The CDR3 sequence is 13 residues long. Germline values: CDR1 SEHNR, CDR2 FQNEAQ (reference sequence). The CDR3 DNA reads TGTGCCAGCAGCTTGGCCGGGATCTACGAGCAGTACTTC. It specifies CASSLAGIYEQYF. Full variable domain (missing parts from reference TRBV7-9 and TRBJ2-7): DTGVSQNPRHKITKRGQNVTFRCDPISEHNRLYWYRQTLGQGPEFLTYFQNEAQLEKSRLLSDRFSAERPKGSFSTLEIQRTEQGDSAMYLCASSLAGIYEQYFGPGTRLTVT.

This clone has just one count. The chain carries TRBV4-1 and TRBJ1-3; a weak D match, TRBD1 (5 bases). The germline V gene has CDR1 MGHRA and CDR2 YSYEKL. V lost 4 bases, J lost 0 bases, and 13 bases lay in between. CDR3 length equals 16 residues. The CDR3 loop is CASSPPGRSSGNTIYF. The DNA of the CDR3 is TGCGCCAGCAGCCCACCGGGACGGAGCTCTGGAAACACCATATATTTT.

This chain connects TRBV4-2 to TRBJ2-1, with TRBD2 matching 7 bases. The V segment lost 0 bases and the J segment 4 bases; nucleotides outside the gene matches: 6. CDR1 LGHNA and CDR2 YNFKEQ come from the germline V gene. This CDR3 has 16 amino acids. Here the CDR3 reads CASSQEVGGPYNEQFF. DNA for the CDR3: TGTGCCAGCAGCCAAGAGGTGGGAGGGCCTTACAATGAGCAGTTCTTC.

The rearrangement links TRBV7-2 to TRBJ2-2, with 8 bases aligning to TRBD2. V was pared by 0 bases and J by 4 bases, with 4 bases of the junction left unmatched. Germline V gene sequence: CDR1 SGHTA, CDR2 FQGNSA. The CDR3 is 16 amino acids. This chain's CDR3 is CASSLALTSGTGELFF. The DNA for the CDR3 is TGTGCCAGCAGCTTAGCCCTCACTAGCGGCACCGGGGAGCTGTTTTTT.

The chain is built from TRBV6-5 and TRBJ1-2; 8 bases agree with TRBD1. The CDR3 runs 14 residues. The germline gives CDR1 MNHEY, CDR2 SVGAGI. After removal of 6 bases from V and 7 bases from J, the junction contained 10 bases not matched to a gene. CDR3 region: CASRPSGTGGGYTF. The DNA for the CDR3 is TGTGCCAGCAGGCCGTCCGGGACAGGTGGTGGCTACACCTTC.

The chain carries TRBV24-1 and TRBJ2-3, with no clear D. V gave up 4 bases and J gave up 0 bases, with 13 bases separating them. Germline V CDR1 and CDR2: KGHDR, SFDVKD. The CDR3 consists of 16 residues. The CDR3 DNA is TGTGCCACCAGTGACCCCCAGACAATTAGCACAGATACGCAGTATTTT. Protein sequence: CATSDPQTISTDTQYF.

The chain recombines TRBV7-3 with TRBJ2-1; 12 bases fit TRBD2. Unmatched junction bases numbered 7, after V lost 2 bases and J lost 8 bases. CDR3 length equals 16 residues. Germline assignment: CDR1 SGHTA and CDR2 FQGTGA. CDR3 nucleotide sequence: TGTGCCAGCAGCTTAGTACCTAGCGGGAGGGGCGATGAGCAGTTCTTC. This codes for CASSLVPSGRGDEQFF.

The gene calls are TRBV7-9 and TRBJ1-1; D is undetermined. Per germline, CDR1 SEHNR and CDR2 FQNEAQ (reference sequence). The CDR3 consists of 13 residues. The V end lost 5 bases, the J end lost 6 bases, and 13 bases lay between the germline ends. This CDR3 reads CASSGLRGAEAFF. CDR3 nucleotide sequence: TGTGCCAGCAGCGGTCTACGTGGGGCTGAAGCTTTCTTT.

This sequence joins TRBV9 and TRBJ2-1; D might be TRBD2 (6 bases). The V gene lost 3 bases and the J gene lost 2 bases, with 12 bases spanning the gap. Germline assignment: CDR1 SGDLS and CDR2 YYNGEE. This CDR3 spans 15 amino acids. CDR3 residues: CASSASGYTYNEQFF. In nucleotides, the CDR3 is TGTGCCAGCAGCGCCAGCGGGTACACCTACAATGAGCAGTTCTTC.

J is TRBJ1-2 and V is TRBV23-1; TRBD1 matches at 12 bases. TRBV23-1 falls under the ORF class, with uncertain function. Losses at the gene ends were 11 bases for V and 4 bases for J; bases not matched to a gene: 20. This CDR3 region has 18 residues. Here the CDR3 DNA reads TGCGCCCCCCCCAGGGACAGGGGGCGAACCACCGCCAGCTATGGCTACACCTTC. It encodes CAPPRDRGRTTASYGYTF.

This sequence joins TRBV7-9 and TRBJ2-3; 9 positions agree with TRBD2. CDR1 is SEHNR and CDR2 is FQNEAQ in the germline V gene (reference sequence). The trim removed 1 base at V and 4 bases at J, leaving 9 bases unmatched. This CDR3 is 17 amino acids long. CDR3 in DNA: TGTGCCAGCAGCTTAGACGTGGCGGGAGGGCCCTCAGATACGCAGTATTTT. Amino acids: CASSLDVAGGPSDTQYF.

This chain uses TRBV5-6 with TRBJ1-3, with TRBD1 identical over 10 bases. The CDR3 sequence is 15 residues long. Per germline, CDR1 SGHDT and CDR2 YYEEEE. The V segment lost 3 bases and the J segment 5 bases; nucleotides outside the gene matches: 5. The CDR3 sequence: CASSSTGGFRNTIYF. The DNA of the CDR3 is TGTGCCAGCAGCTCGACAGGGGGCTTTAGAAACACCATATATTTT. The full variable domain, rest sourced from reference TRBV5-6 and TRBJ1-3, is DAGVTQSPTHLIKTRGQQVTLRCSPKSGHDTVSWYQQALGQGPQFIFQYYEEEERQRGNFPDRFSGHQFPNYSSELNVNALLLGDSALYLCASSSTGGFRNTIYFGEGSWLTVV.